The 21 T cell receptor beta chains below all came from one sample that was sequenced in a study of cytomegalovirus exposure and HLA in healthy donors. Assay used: immunoSEQ multiplex PCR; TCRdb lists only in-frame clones, some missing. This sample carries around 140,000 clones, around 86% of them seen once, and the ten largest clones take 8.5% to 9.5%. What was sequenced was PBMCs. These receptors all come from a man between 18 and 29 years old in good health and CMV-seropositive.

The chain carries TRBV19 and TRBJ1-2, with D unresolved. The germline V gene encodes CDR1 LNHDA and CDR2 SQIVND (reference sequence). Trimming cost V 2 bases and J 3 bases, with 7 bases left between them. This CDR3 comprises 13 residues. For the CDR3, the DNA is TGTGCCAGTAGTATAAACGTAGACTATGGCTACACCTTC. It specifies CASSINVDYGYTF.

The chain uses TRBV4-2 and TRBJ1-1; tentatively, D is TRBD1 (5 bases). Between the trimmed V and J ends, which lost 1 base and 6 bases, there was a span of 15 bases. The CDR3 contains 15 residues. The germline V gene encodes CDR1 LGHNA and CDR2 YNFKEQ. The CDR3 bases are TGTGCCAGCAGCCAAGCCAGGGAGGGCTTTGCTGAAGCTTTCTTT. Translated, it gives CASSQAREGFAEAFF.

CDR3 loop: CASSAQGATAGELFF. CDR3 coding DNA: TGTGCCAGTAGTGCCCAGGGGGCGACCGCCGGGGAGCTGTTTTTT. The genes are TRBV19 and TRBJ2-2; TRBD1 matches at 8 bases. This CDR3 region has 15 residues. Germline V gene sequence: CDR1 LNHDA, CDR2 SQIVND (reference sequence). Trimming cost V 5 bases and J 6 bases; bases outside gene matches: 8. Full variable domain (rest looked up from reference TRBV19 and TRBJ2-2): DGGITQSPKYLFRKEGQNVTLSCEQNLNHDAMYWYRQDPGQGLRLIYYSQIVNDFQKGDIAEGYSVSREKKESFPLTVTSAQKNPTAFYLCASSAQGATAGELFFGEGSRLTVL.

The CDR3 bases are TGCAGCGTTGGGTGGGAGGGGGACTATGGCTACACCTTC. It translates to CSVGWEGDYGYTF. This chain connects TRBV29-1 to TRBJ1-2; a possible D gene is TRBD1 (6 bases). Germline CDR1 and CDR2: SQVTM and ANQGSEA. This CDR3 comprises 13 residues. The V end was cut by 4 bases, the J end by 3 bases, with 12 bases between.

Comments on this clone: This sample includes further DNA sequences coding for the same CDR3. V and J are TRBV5-1 and TRBJ1-1; TRBD1 aligns across 7 bases. Germline V lookup: CDR1 SGHRS, CDR2 YFSETQ. Trimming at V came to 0 bases and at J to 0 bases, leaving 2 bases not matched to a gene. The CDR3 spans 15 residues. The CDR3 is CASSLAGGLNTEAFF. The CDR3 DNA follows: TGCGCCAGCAGCTTGGCAGGGGGTCTGAACACTGAAGCTTTCTTT.

The rearrangement links TRBV5-1 to TRBJ2-2, with 9 bases aligning to TRBD1. V lost 3 bases, J lost 7 bases, and 4 bases stayed unmatched. The CDR3 runs to 14 residues. Germline values: CDR1 SGHRS, CDR2 YFSETQ. The CDR3 DNA sequence: TGCGCCAGCAGCTCACAGGGGGCGGACGGGGAGCTGTTTTTT. This gives the protein CASSSQGADGELFF.

The chain carries TRBV9 and TRBJ2-2, with 11 bases lining up with TRBD1. The CDR3 spans 16 residues. In germline, CDR1 is SGDLS, CDR2 YYNGEE. Trimming cost V 3 bases and J 1 base; bases outside gene matches: 2. CDR3 residues: CASSAGTGGNTGELFF. In DNA, the CDR3 is TGTGCCAGCAGCGCCGGGACAGGGGGGAACACCGGGGAGCTGTTTTTT. Together with reference TRBV9 and TRBJ2-2, the CDR3 gives the full variable domain: DSGVTQTPKHLITATGQRVTLRCSPRSGDLSVYWYQQSLDQGLQFLIQYYNGEERAKGNILERFSAQQFPDLHSELNLSSLELGDSALYFCASSAGTGGNTGELFFGEGSRLTVL.

The chain recombines TRBV19 with TRBJ2-1, with a possible D match to TRBD2 (6 bases). Germline CDR1 LNHDA, CDR2 SQIVND (reference sequence). The CDR3 is made up of 15 amino acids. With 6 bases removed from V and 3 bases from J, the gap between germline ends came to 15 bases. CDR3 sequence: CASRRGTLNYNEQFF. In DNA form, the CDR3 reads TGTGCCAGTAGACGGGGGACTCTAAACTACAATGAGCAGTTCTTC.

CDR3 region: CASSEGQYRDEQYF. CDR3 in DNA: TGTGCCAGCAGTGAGGGGCAGTACAGGGACGAGCAGTACTTC. The chain combines TRBV6-1 with TRBJ2-7; D perhaps matches TRBD1 (6 bases). V shed 3 bases and J shed 5 bases, with 14 bases lying between them. The V gene's germline CDR1 is MNHNS and CDR2 SASEGT. The length of the CDR3 is 14 residues.

This rearrangement joins TRBV2 to TRBJ2-5, with 11 nucleotides matching TRBD2. Germline CDR1 reads SNHLY; CDR2 reads FYNNEI. V was pared by 9 bases and J by 1 base, with 13 bases of the junction left unmatched. The CDR3 is 17 residues long. CDR3 region: CASTGGETSGTQETQYF. In nucleotides, the CDR3 is TGTGCCAGTACTGGGGGGGAGACTAGCGGGACCCAAGAGACCCAGTACTTC.

The V gene is TRBV30, the J gene TRBJ1-5; TRBD1 matches at 9 bases. CDR1 and CDR2 from the germline V gene are GTSNPN and SVGIG (reference sequence). The ends lost 0 bases at V and 4 bases at J; junction bases unmatched: 4. This CDR3 has 15 amino acids. The CDR3: CAWSVQTGGNQPQHF. CDR3 bases: TGTGCCTGGAGTGTACAGACAGGGGGGAATCAGCCCCAGCATTTT.

V usage is TRBV6-5 and J usage is TRBJ2-3; D call uncertain. Germline V gene lookup returns CDR1 MNHEY and CDR2 SVGAGI. This CDR3 is 14 amino acids long. Trimming removed 7 bases from V and 2 bases from J, with 13 bases in between. The CDR3 DNA reads TGTGCCAGCAAAGACCCGGGTATCACAGATACGCAGTATTTT. Its protein product is CASKDPGITDTQYF.

The V gene is TRBV2, the J gene TRBJ2-1; TRBD2 agrees at 9 bases. Trimming removed 10 bases from V and 9 bases from J; junction bases left unmatched: 16. The CDR3 is 15 residues long. CDR1 SNHLY and CDR2 FYNNEI come from the germline V gene. The CDR3 loop is CATSGLAPSRTEQFF. The CDR3 DNA reads as TGTGCCACTTCGGGACTAGCACCGAGCCGTACTGAGCAGTTCTTC.

The chain carries TRBV18 and TRBJ1-1, with D possibly matching TRBD1 (5 bases). From germline, CDR1 is KGHSH and CDR2 LQKENI. V was shortened by 5 bases and J by 5 bases, with 9 bases between the two germline ends. The CDR3 contains 12 residues. CDR3 DNA: TGTGCCAGCTCAAGTAAGGGGACTGAAGCTTTCTTT. Translated: CASSSKGTEAFF.

The chain joins TRBV10-1 to TRBJ1-5; no clear D. The CDR3 contains 14 residues. Trimming cost V 10 bases and J 9 bases, with 22 bases left between them. Germline CDR1 reads WNHNN; CDR2 reads SYGVQD (reference sequence). The CDR3 nucleotides are TGCGCCATCCTCCTCCGAGGCTCCGGGAGGCCCCAGCATTTT. This gives the protein CAILLRGSGRPQHF.

The chain carries TRBV5-1 and TRBJ1-6; weak D call: TRBD1 (5 bases). V lost 0 bases to trimming and J lost 8 bases, with 12 bases between them. The length of the CDR3 is 15 residues. Germline assignment: CDR1 SGHRS and CDR2 YFSETQ. In DNA, the CDR3 is TGCGCCAGCAGCTTGGAGTCAGGGATACATTCACCCCTCCACTTT. Protein product: CASSLESGIHSPLHF.

This chain links TRBV29-1 with TRBJ2-4; D perhaps matches TRBD1 (6 bases). The germline gives CDR1 SQVTM, CDR2 ANQGSEA. V was clipped by 3 bases and J by 0 bases, with 12 bases between them. This CDR3 has 15 amino acids. This CDR3 reads CSVELGAVAKNIQYF. In DNA form, the CDR3 reads TGCAGCGTTGAGTTGGGGGCTGTAGCCAAAAACATTCAGTACTTC.

The chain recombines TRBV18 with TRBJ2-7; tentative D call: TRBD1 (6 bases). Germline V gene lookup returns CDR1 KGHSH and CDR2 LQKENI. Trimming removed 2 bases from V and 3 bases from J, with 14 bases in between. The CDR3 has 15 residues. CDR3 coding DNA: TGTGCCAGCTCACCAGGGGGCAGCAGGTTCTACGAGCAGTACTTC. Translation gives CASSPGGSRFYEQYF.

CDR3 sequence reads: CASSPSYWGGNQPQHF. The CDR3 DNA reads as TGTGCCAGCAGCCCATCTTACTGGGGCGGCAATCAGCCCCAGCATTTT. The rearrangement links TRBV28 to TRBJ1-5; tentative D call: TRBD1 (5 bases). Per germline, CDR1 MDHEN and CDR2 SYDVKM. Trimming pared 6 bases from V and 2 bases from J, leaving 17 bases between. This CDR3 contains 16 residues.

The CDR3 sequence is CASSLRDYEQYF. CDR3 in DNA: TGTGCCAGCAGCCTGAGGGACTACGAGCAGTACTTC. The chain joins TRBV2 to TRBJ2-7; TRBD2 is a possible D gene (5 bases). Trimming left V 6 bases short and J 3 bases short, with 9 bases between. This CDR3 is built from 12 residues. Germline V gives CDR1 SNHLY, CDR2 FYNNEI.

CDR3 sequence (DNA): TGTGCCAGCAGTGAACAGGGTGGACACTATGGCTACACCTTC. Amino acid sequence: CASSEQGGHYGYTF. The chain combines TRBV25-1 with TRBJ1-2, with a tentative D call TRBD1 (5 bases). Trimming removed 2 bases at V and 3 bases at J, with 10 bases between. The CDR3 length is 14 residues. The germline V gene has CDR1 MGHDK and CDR2 SYGVNS.